What follows are 8 T cell receptor beta chains derived from one specimen sequenced in a study of T-cell reconstitution after alpha-beta-depleted transplantation in children. Construction of the TCRbeta library involved unique molecular identifiers. Each CDR3 protein gets one entry after TCRdb re-called the PCR reads with MiXCR. Among hundreds of thousands of distinct CDR3 sequences listed, about 15% were seen once. The material sequenced was PBMCs from the stem cell graft donor, taken from the stem cell graft. Receptor source: a human donor who donated a stem cell graft to a child with acute myeloid leukemia.

This clonotype occurred a few times. The CDR3 nucleotides are TGTGCCAGCAGCGTAAACAGGGCCCCTGGGAACTATGGCTACACCTTC. It codes for CASSVNRAPGNYGYTF. V and J are TRBV9 and TRBJ1-2, with D perhaps TRBD1 (6 bases). Germline values: CDR1 SGDLS, CDR2 YYNGEE. The CDR3 is made up of 16 amino acids. The V gene lost 1 base and the J gene lost 2 bases, with 15 bases spanning the gap. Supplemented by reference TRBV9 and TRBJ1-2, the full variable domain reads DSGVTQTPKHLITATGQRVTLRCSPRSGDLSVYWYQQSLDQGLQFLIQYYNGEERAKGNILERFSAQQFPDLHSELNLSSLELGDSALYFCASSVNRAPGNYGYTFGSGTRLTVV.

This clonotype was found many times. The rearrangement joins TRBV20-1 to TRBJ2-1; no clear D. CDR3 length: 12 residues. Trimming removed 5 bases from V and 7 bases from J, with 12 bases in between. Germline V gene lookup returns CDR1 DFQATT and CDR2 SNEGSKA (reference sequence). This chain's CDR3 is CSAPRGTNEQFF. CDR3 in DNA: TGCAGTGCTCCTCGCGGTACGAATGAGCAGTTCTTC.

This clonotype was seen many times. This sequence joins TRBV20-1 and TRBJ2-2; TRBD2 matches 13 bases. Trimming at V came to 2 bases and at J to 4 bases, leaving 1 base not matched to a gene. The CDR3 is made up of 15 amino acids. The germline gives CDR1 DFQATT, CDR2 SNEGSKA (reference sequence). CDR3 residues: CSARRTSGSTGELFF. CDR3 coding DNA: TGCAGTGCTAGACGGACTAGCGGGAGCACCGGGGAGCTGTTTTTT.

The chain links TRBV7-8 to TRBJ1-1; tentatively, D is TRBD1 (6 bases). Trimming pared 2 bases from V and 2 bases from J, leaving 12 bases between. Per the germline V gene, CDR1 is SGHVS and CDR2 is FQNEAQ. The CDR3 loop spans 15 amino acids. The CDR3 protein is CASSLWAGDNTEAFF. CDR3 bases: TGTGCCAGCAGCTTATGGGCAGGGGATAACACTGAAGCTTTCTTT.

The V call is TRBV4-2, the J call TRBJ1-5, with 7 bases that match TRBD1. CDR1 LGHNA and CDR2 YNFKEQ come from the germline V gene. The CDR3 is made up of 15 amino acids. V lost 1 base and J lost 5; bases outside the gene matches: 5. The CDR3 coding sequence is TGTGCCAGCAGCCAAGCCGGGACAGCGGATCAGCCCCAGCATTTT. Protein: CASSQAGTADQPQHF.

The chain has TRBV7-9 and TRBJ2-7, with 10 bases fitting TRBD2. J lost 3 bases, V lost 8 bases, and 4 bases had no gene match. CDR3 size: 13 residues. In germline, CDR1 is SEHNR, CDR2 FQNEAQ (reference sequence). The CDR3 sequence: CASESGGDYEQYF. DNA for the CDR3: TGTGCCAGCGAGAGCGGGGGGGACTACGAGCAGTACTTC.

This clonotype was recorded at least ten times. The CDR3 loop reads CASSQKDGTYEQYF. The CDR3 nucleotides are TGCGCCAGCAGCCAGAAGGATGGGACCTACGAGCAGTACTTC. J is TRBJ2-7 and V is TRBV4-3; D uncertain. Germline values: CDR1 LGHNA, CDR2 YSLEER. V was pared by 3 bases and J by 2 bases, with 11 bases between. The CDR3 sequence is 14 residues long.

The rearrangement links TRBV18 to TRBJ2-2; the D gene is possibly TRBD1 (6 bases). V gave up 0 bases and J gave up 3 bases, with 11 bases separating them. The germline gives CDR1 KGHSH, CDR2 LQKENI. This CDR3 region has 16 residues. The CDR3 spells CASSPPTGRDTGELFF. The CDR3 bases are TGTGCCAGCTCACCACCCACAGGGAGAGACACCGGGGAGCTGTTTTTT.